This is a list of T cell receptor beta chains from one sample in a study of CD8+ T cells in alopecia areata. Here immunoSEQ multiplex PCR was the method, and the copy in TCRdb shows in-frame clones only, minus some. This table has 100,000 to 150,000 clones, roughly 58% appearing once. Sample: CD4+ T cells sorted from blood, taken at week 0. The origin of the receptors is a human donor with alopecia areata. The CDR3 runs from the conserved cysteine through the conserved F or W. Fields, in order: CDR3 DNA, CDR3 protein, D gene, clone size, J gene, V gene. D genes are given only for firm matches. Only some rows state a clone size, as once, few, many or a class for expanded clones.

DNA: TGTGCCAGCAGCTGGTTCGGGGAGTACAATGAGCAGTTCTTC; CDR3: CASSWFGEYNEQFF; D: -; size: -; J: TRBJ2-1; V: TRBV7-9
DNA: TGTGCCAGCAGTTACGATGTGAAGGGCACTGAAGCTTTCTTT; CDR3: CASSYDVKGTEAFF; D: -; size: -; J: TRBJ1-1; V: TRBV6-5
DNA: TGTGCCTGGAGTGGGACAGGGTTTCAGCCCCAGCATTTT; CDR3: CAWSGTGFQPQHF; D: TRBD1; size: few; J: TRBJ1-5; V: TRBV30
DNA: TGTGCCAGCAGCCGGGGGCGGGAGCAGTACTTC; CDR3: CASSRGREQYF; D: -; size: once; J: TRBJ2-7; V: TRBV28
DNA: TGTGCCAGCAGAGGGGCGAACTGGAACACTGAAGCTTTCTTT; CDR3: CASRGANWNTEAFF; D: -; size: -; J: TRBJ1-1; V: TRBV7-9
DNA: TGTGCCAGCAGGAGGAGGCCCCAAGAGACCCAGTACTTC; CDR3: CASRRRPQETQYF; D: -; size: -; J: TRBJ2-5; V: TRBV5-6
DNA: TGTGCCAGTGTGGGGACAGGGCCTAATTCACCCCTCCACTTT; CDR3: CASVGTGPNSPLHF; D: TRBD1; size: -; J: TRBJ1-6; V: TRBV19
DNA: TGTGCCAGCAGCTTAGGGTCTAGCGATGAGGAGACCCAGTACTTC; CDR3: CASSLGSSDEETQYF; D: -; size: -; J: TRBJ2-5; V: TRBV7-2
DNA: TGTGCCAGCAGCAACCAACCAGGGAACACTGAAGCTTTCTTT; CDR3: CASSNQPGNTEAFF; D: -; size: -; J: TRBJ1-1; V: TRBV21-1
DNA: TGTGCCAGCAGTTTAAGGAGACGCGCCGGGGAGCTGTTTTTT; CDR3: CASSLRRRAGELFF; D: -; size: -; J: TRBJ2-2; V: TRBV27
DNA: TGTGCCAGCAGCCCCCCGACTAGCGGAGGGACCGGGGAGCTGTTTTTT; CDR3: CASSPPTSGGTGELFF; D: TRBD2; size: -; J: TRBJ2-2; V: TRBV7-9
DNA: TGTGCCAGCAGCTTGGCGGGGAAAGGCACGGACGAGCAGTACTTC; CDR3: CASSLAGKGTDEQYF; D: -; size: -; J: TRBJ2-7; V: TRBV5-6
DNA: TGTGCCATCATGGGGACAGATACGCAGTATTTT; CDR3: CAIMGTDTQYF; D: -; size: -; J: TRBJ2-3; V: TRBV10-3
DNA: TGTGCCAGCAGCACCACGGGACAGTCCTACGAGCAGTACTTC; CDR3: CASSTTGQSYEQYF; D: TRBD1; size: -; J: TRBJ2-7; V: TRBV28
DNA: TGTGCCACCAGCAGAGAAAGGCAGGGGTTAGAGACCCAGTACTTC; CDR3: CATSRERQGLETQYF; D: -; size: few; J: TRBJ2-5; V: TRBV15
DNA: TGTGCCAGCAGCATCTCCGGGTCCTACGAGCAGTACTTC; CDR3: CASSISGSYEQYF; D: -; size: -; J: TRBJ2-7; V: TRBV11-3